This T cell receptor beta chain is from a study of T cell responses to AZD1222 COVID-19 vaccine. Overall study context: Researchers grouped second doses given at about 4 or about 12 weeks into one pool. Study results and limitations: Increased Spike-specific TCR breadth and depth were observed after two AZD1222 doses.

Assay: immunoSEQ multiplex PCR; the TCRdb copy retains only in-frame clones and omits some. The sample lists around 100,000 clones; roughly 91% were seen once. On this clone itself: Antigen unknown.

The germline V and J ends were trimmed by 6 bases and 0 bases, with 12 bases remaining between them. Germline V CDR1 and CDR2: WSHSY, SAAADI. The CDR3 is made up of 15 amino acids. Material: peripheral blood, obtained on day 0 of AZD1222 vaccination. This TCR came from an adult in good health. The chain joins TRBV10-2 to TRBJ2-1; D gene unclear. CDR3 sequence (DNA): TGCGCCAGCAGGATTACTGGCAGCTCCTACAATGAGCAGTTCTTC. Its translation is CASRITGSSYNEQFF.